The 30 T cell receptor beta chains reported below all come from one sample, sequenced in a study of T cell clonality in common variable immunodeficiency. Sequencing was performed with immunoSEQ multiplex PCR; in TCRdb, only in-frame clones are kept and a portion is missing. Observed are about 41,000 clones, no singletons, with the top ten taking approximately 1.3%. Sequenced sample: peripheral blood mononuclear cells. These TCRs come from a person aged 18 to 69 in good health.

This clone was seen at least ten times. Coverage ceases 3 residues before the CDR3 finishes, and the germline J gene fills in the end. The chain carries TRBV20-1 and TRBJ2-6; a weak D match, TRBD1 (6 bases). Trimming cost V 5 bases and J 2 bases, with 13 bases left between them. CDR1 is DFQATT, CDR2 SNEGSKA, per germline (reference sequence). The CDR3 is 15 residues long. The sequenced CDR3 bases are TGCAGTGCTGAGACCTCAGGGGCTGGGGCCAACGTC. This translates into CSAETSGAGANV. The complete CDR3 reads CSAETSGAGANVLTF.

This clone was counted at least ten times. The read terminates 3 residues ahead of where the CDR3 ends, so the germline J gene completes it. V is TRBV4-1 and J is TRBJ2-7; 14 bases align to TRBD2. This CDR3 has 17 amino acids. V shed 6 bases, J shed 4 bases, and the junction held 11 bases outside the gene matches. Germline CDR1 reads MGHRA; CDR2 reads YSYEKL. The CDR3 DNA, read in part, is TGCGCCAGCAGTCTCGGACTAGCGGGAGGCCTTGGGTACGAG. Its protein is CASSLGLAGGLGYE. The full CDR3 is CASSLGLAGGLGYEQYF.

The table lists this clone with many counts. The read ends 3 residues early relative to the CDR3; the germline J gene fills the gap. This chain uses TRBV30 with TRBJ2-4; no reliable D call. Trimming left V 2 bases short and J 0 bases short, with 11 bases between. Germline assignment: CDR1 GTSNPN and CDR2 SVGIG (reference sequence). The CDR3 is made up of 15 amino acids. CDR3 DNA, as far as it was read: TGTGCCTGGAGTTTGGGCAGCCTAGCCAAAAACATT. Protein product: CAWSLGSLAKNI. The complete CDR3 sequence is CAWSLGSLAKNIQYF.

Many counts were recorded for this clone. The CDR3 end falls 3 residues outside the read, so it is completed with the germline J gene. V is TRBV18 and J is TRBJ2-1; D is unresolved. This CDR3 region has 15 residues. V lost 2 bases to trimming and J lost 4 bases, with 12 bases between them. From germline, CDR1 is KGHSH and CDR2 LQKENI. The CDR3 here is CASSPWAKIYNEQFF. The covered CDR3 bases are TGTGCCAGCTCACCATGGGCGAAGATTTACAATGAG.

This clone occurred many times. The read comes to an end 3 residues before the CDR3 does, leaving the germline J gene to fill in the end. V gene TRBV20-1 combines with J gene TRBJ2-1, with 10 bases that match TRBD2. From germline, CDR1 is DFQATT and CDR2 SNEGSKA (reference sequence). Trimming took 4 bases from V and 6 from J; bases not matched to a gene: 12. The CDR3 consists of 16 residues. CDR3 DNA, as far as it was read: TGCAGTGCTAAGAGGGGGACTAGCGCTTGGGGCAATGAG. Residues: CSAKRGTSAWGNE. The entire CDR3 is CSAKRGTSAWGNEQFF.

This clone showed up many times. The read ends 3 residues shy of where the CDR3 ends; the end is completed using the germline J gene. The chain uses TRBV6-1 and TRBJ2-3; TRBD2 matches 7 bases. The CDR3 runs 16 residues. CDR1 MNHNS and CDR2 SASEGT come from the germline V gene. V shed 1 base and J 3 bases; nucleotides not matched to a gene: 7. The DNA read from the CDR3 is TGTGCCAGCAGTGAAGGGAGCGGGACCGGTACAGATACG. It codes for CASSEGSGTGTDT. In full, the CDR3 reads CASSEGSGTGTDTQYF.

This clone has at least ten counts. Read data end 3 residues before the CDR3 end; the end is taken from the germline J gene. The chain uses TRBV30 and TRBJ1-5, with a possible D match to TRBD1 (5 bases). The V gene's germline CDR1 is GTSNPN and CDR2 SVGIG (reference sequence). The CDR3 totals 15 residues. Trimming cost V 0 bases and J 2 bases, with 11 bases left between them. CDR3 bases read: TGTGCCTGGAGTGTACGCAGGGAGGGCAATCAGCCC. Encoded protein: CAWSVRREGNQP. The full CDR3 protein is CAWSVRREGNQPQHF.

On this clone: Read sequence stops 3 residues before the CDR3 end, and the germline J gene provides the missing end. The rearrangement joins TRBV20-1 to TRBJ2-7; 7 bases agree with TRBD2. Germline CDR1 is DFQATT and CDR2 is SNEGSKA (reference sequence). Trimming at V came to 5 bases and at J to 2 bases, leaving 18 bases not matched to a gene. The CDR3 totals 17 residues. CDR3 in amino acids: CSALPAGLGGLPYEQYF. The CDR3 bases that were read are TGCAGTGCTCTACCCGCAGGGTTGGGAGGGCTCCCCTACGAG.

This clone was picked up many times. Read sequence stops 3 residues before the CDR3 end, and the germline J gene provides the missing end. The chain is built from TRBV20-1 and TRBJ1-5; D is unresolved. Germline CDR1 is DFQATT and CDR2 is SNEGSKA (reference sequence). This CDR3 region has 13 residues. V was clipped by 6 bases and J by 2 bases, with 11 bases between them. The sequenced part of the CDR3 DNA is TGCAGTGCCGAGGGCGCTGGCAATCAGCCC. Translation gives CSAEGAGNQP. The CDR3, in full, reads CSAEGAGNQPQHF.

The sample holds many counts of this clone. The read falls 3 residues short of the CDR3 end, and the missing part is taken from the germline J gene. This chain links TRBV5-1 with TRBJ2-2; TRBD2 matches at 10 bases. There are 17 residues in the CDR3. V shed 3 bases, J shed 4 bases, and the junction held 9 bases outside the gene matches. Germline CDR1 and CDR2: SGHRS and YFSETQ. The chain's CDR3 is CASSSRLAGAGTGELFF. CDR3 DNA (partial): TGCGCCAGCAGCTCCCGCCTAGCGGGAGCTGGCACCGGGGAG.

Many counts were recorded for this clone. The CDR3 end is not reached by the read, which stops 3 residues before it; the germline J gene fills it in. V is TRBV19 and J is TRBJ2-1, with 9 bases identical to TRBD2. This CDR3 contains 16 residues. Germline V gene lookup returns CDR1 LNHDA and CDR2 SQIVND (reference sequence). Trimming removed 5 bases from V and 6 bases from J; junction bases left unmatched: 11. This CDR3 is CASSPYSGSWGNEQFF. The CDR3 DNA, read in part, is TGTGCCAGTAGTCCCTATAGCGGGAGCTGGGGCAATGAG.

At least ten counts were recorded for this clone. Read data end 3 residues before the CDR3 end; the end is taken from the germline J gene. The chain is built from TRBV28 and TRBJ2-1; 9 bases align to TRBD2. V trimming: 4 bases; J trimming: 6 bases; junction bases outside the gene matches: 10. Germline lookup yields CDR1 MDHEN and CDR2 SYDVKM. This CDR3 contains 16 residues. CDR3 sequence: CASSSIGTSFFNEQFF. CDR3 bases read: TGTGCCAGCAGTTCCATCGGGACTAGCTTCTTCAATGAG.

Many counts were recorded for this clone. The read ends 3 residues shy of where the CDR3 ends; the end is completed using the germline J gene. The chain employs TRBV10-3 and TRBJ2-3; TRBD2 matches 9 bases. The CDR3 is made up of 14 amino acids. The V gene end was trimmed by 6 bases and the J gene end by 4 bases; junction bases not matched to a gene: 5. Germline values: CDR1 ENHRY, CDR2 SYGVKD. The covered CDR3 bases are TGTGCCATCAGGCTTAGCGGGAGTGCAGATACG. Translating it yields CAIRLSGSADT. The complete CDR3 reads CAIRLSGSADTQYF.

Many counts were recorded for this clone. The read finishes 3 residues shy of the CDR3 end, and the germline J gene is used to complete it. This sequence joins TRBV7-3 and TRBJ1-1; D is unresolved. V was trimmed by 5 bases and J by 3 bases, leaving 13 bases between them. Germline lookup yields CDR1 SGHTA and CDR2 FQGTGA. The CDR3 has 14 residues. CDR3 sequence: CASSPARDYTEAFF. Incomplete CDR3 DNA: TGTGCCAGCAGCCCCGCCCGTGACTACACTGAA.

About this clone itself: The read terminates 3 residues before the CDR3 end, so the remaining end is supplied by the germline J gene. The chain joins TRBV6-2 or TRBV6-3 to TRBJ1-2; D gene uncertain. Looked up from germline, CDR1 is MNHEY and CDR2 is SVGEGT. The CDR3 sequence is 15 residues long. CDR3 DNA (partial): TGTGCCAGCAGTTCGGGCGGATCTAGCACAGATACC. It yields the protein CASSSGGSSTDT. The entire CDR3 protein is CASSSGGSSTDTYTF.

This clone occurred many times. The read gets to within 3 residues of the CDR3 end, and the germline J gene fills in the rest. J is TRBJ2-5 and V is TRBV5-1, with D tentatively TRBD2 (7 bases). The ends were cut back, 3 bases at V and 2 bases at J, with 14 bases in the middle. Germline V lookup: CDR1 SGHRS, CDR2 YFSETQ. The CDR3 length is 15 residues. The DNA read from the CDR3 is TGCGCCAGCAGCTGGGGGGGGGCCGTACAAGAGACC. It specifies CASSWGGAVQET. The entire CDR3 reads CASSWGGAVQETQYF.

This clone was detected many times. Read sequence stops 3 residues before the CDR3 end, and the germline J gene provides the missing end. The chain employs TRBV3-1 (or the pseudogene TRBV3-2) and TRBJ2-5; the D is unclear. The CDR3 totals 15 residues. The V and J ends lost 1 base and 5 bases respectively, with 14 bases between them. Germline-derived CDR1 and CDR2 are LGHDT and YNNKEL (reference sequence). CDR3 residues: CASSQVAPGSETQYF. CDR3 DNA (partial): TGTGCCAGCAGCCAAGTGGCCCCTGGTTCGGAGACC.

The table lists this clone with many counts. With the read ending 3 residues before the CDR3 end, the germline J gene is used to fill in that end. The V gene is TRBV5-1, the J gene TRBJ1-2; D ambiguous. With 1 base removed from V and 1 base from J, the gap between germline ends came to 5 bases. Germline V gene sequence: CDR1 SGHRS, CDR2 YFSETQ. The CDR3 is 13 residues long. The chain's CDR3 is CASSLRVNYGYTF. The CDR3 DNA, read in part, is TGCGCCAGCAGCTTGAGGGTTAACTATGGC.

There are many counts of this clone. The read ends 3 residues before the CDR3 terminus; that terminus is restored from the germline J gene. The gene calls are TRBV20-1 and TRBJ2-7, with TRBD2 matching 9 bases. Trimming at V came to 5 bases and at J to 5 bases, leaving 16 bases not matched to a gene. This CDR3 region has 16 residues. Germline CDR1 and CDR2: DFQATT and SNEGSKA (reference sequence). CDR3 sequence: CSAPPRGREVTDEQYF. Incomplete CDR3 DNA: TGCAGTGCTCCGCCGCGCGGGAGGGAAGTCACCGACGAG.

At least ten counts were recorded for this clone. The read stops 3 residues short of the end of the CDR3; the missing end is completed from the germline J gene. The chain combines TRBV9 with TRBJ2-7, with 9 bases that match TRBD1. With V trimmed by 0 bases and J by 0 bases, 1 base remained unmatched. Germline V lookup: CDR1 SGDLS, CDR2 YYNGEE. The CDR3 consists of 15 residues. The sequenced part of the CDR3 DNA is TGTGCCAGCAGCGTAGGGACAGGGGTCTCCTACGAG. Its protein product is CASSVGTGVSYE. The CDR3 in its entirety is CASSVGTGVSYEQYF.

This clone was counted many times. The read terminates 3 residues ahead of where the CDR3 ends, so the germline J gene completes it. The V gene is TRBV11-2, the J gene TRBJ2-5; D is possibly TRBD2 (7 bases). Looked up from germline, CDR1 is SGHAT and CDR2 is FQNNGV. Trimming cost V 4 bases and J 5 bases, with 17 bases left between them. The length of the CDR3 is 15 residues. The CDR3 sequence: CASSSSPGGEETQYF. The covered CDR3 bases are TGTGCCAGCAGCTCCAGTCCGGGGGGCGAGGAGACC.

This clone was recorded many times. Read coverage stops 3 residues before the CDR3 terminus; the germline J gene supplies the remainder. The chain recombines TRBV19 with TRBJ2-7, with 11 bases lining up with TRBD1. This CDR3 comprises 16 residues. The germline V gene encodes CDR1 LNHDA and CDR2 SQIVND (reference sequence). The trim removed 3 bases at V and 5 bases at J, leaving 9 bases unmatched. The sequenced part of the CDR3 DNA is TGTGCCAGTAGTATCTCTCAGGGACAGGGGGTAAACGAG. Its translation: CASSISQGQGVNE. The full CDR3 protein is CASSISQGQGVNEQYF. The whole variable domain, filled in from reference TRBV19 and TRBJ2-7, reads DGGITQSPKYLFRKEGQNVTLSCEQNLNHDAMYWYRQDPGQGLRLIYYSQIVNDFQKGDIAEGYSVSREKKESFPLTVTSAQKNPTAFYLCASSISQGQGVNEQYFGPGTRLTVT.

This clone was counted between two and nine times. The CDR3 protein is CASSGGAGALADEQYF. The CDR3 DNA, read in part, is TGCGCCAGCAGTGGAGGAGCGGGAGCACTTGCAGACGAG. This chain joins TRBV10-2 and TRBJ2-7; TRBD2 matches 8 bases. The CDR3 end falls 3 residues outside the read, so it is completed with the germline J gene. CDR3 length: 16 residues. With 4 bases clipped from V and 5 bases from J, the junction kept 13 bases outside the gene matches. Germline V gives CDR1 WSHSY, CDR2 SAAADI.

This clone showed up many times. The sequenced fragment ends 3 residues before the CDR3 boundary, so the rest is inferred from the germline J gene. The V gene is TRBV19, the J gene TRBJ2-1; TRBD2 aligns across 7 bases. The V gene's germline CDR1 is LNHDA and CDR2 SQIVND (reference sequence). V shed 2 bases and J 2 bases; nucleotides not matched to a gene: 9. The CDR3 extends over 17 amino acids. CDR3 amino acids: CASSIKLPGLPYNEQFF. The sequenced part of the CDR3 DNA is TGTGCCAGTAGTATAAAACTCCCGGGACTACCCTACAATGAG. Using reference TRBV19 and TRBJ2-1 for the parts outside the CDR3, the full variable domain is DGGITQSPKYLFRKEGQNVTLSCEQNLNHDAMYWYRQDPGQGLRLIYYSQIVNDFQKGDIAEGYSVSREKKESFPLTVTSAQKNPTAFYLCASSIKLPGLPYNEQFFGPGTRLTVL.

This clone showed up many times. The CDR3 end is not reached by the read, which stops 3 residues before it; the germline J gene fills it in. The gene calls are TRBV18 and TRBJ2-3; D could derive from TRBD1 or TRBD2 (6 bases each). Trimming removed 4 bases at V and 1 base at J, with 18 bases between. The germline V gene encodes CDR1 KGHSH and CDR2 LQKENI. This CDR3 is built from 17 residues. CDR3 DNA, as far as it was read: TGTGCCAGCTCACAACAAGGAGGGGGAGGAGGCACAGATACG. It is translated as CASSQQGGGGGTDT. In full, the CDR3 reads CASSQQGGGGGTDTQYF.

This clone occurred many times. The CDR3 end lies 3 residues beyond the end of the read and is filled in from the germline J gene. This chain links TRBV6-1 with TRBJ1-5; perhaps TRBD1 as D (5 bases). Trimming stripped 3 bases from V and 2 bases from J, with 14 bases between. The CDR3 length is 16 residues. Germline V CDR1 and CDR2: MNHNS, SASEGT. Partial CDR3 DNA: TGTGCCAGCAGTGAGGGGGGGGTCCTGGGCAATCAGCCC. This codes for CASSEGGVLGNQP. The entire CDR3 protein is CASSEGGVLGNQPQHF.

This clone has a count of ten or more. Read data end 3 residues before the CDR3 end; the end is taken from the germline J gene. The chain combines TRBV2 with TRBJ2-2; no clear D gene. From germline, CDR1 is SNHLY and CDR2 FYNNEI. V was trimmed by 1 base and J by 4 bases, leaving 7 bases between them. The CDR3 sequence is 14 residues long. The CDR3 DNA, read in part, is TGTGCCAGCAGTGAAGGGGCCCTCACCGGGGAG. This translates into CASSEGALTGE. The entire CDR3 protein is CASSEGALTGELFF.

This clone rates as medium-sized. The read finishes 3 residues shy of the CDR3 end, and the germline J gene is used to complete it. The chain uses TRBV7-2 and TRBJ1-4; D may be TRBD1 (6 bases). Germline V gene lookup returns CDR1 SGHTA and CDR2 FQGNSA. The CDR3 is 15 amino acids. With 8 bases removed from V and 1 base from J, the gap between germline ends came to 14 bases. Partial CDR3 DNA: TGTGCCAGCGCCATTAGGGGGGGAACTAATGAAAAA. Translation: CASAIRGGTNEK. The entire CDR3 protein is CASAIRGGTNEKLFF.

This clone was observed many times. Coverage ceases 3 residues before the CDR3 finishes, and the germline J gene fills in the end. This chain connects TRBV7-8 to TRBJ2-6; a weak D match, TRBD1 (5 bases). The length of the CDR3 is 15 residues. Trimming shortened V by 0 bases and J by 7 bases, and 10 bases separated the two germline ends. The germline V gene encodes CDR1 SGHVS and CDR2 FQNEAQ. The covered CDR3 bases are TGTGCCAGCAGCTTAGCAGGGGTGTATGCCAACGTC. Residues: CASSLAGVYANV. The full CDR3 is CASSLAGVYANVLTF.

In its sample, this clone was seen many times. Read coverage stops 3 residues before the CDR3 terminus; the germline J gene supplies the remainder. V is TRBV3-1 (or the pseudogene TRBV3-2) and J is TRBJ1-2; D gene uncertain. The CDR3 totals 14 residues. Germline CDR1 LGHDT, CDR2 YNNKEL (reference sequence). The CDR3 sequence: CASTTGAGVSEYTF. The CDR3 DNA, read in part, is TGTGCCAGCACCACGGGAGCGGGAGTGAGCGAG.